These 13 T cell receptor beta chains originate from one sample sequenced in a study of neoadjuvant nivolumab and ipilimumab in lung cancer. Profiled with immunoSEQ multiplex PCR; TCRdb holds only in-frame clones, not every one. Of around 4,700 clones detected, 65% to 80% appear once; the ten largest clones hold over 3%. Material: normal lung tissue adjacent to the tumor, obtained after neoadjuvant nivolumab, alone or with ipilimumab, at or shortly before surgery. The receptors were gathered from an adult with non-small cell lung cancer. Some clones in this sample may be carry-over from other donors' samples.

V is TRBV25-1 and J is TRBJ2-7; TRBD2 matches 11 bases. Per the germline V gene, CDR1 is MGHDK and CDR2 is SYGVNS. The V segment lost 2 bases and the J segment 4 bases; nucleotides outside the gene matches: 7. This CDR3 spans 16 amino acids. The CDR3: CASSEARLAGTYEQYF. CDR3 sequence (DNA): TGTGCCAGCAGTGAAGCAAGACTAGCGGGAACTTACGAGCAGTACTTC.

The rearrangement joins TRBV5-4 to TRBJ1-6, with D hard to call. V lost 1 base and J 1 base, leaving 6 bases between the germline ends. Germline V gene lookup returns CDR1 SGHNT and CDR2 YYREEE (reference sequence). The CDR3 has 15 amino acids. CDR3 residues: CASSLMGSYNSPLHF. Here the CDR3 DNA reads TGTGCCAGCAGCTTGATGGGTTCCTATAATTCACCCCTCCACTTT.

V is TRBV7-5 and J is TRBJ1-1; TRBD1 was called by the table and not checked on the DNA. TRBV7-5 is deemed a pseudogene. The CDR3 consists of 19 residues. The CDR3 here is CARSFVKDPRTGEETEAFF. CDR3 DNA: TGTGCCAGAAGCTTCGTGAAGGACCCAAGGACAGGGGAGGAAACTGAAGCTTTCTTT.

The rearrangement joins TRBV18 to TRBJ2-5; possibly TRBD2 for D (6 bases). V was cut by 4 bases and J by 5 bases, with 11 bases left in between. Germline loops: CDR1 KGHSH, CDR2 LQKENI. This CDR3 comprises 13 residues. In DNA form, the CDR3 reads TGTGCCAGCTCACTGGCTAGCGATGAGACCCAGTACTTC. This translates into CASSLASDETQYF.

The J gene is TRBJ2-2, the V gene TRBV7-2; tentative D call: TRBD1 (6 bases). V lost 7 bases and J 1 base, leaving 13 bases between the germline ends. Per germline, CDR1 SGHTA and CDR2 FQGNSA. The CDR3 runs to 15 residues. The CDR3 bases are TGTGCCAGCACCACAAAACAGGGGAACACCGGGGAGCTGTTTTTT. It yields the protein CASTTKQGNTGELFF.

The table lists this clone with a count of one. The rearrangement uses TRBV4-3 and TRBJ2-2; 8 positions match TRBD2. Trimming cost V 0 bases and J 0 bases; bases outside gene matches: 9. Germline-derived CDR1 and CDR2 are LGHNA and YSLEER. The CDR3 has 19 amino acids. CDR3 residues: CASSQDLAVAGPNTGELFF. The CDR3 nucleotides read TGCGCCAGCAGCCAAGATTTGGCGGTAGCGGGGCCGAACACCGGGGAGCTGTTTTTT.

The chain combines TRBV18 with TRBJ1-1; no clear D. The germline V gene encodes CDR1 KGHSH and CDR2 LQKENI. The CDR3 covers 15 residues. With 2 bases removed from V and 0 bases from J, the gap between germline ends came to 10 bases. CDR3 DNA sequence: TGTGCCAGCTCACCAATGGTCGGGGTGAACACTGAAGCTTTCTTT. Its protein is CASSPMVGVNTEAFF.

The CDR3 here is CASSREAGGYNEQFF. The CDR3 DNA reads as TGTGCCAGCTCAAGAGAAGCGGGAGGATACAATGAGCAGTTCTTC. The V and J genes are TRBV18 and TRBJ2-1; 9 bases line up with TRBD2. The V segment lost 5 bases and the J segment 4 bases; nucleotides outside the gene matches: 6. The CDR3 consists of 15 residues. CDR1 and CDR2 (germline): KGHSH, LQKENI.

This clone was observed a handful of times. V is TRBV6-5 and J is TRBJ2-7; 10 nucleotides align to TRBD2. CDR1 MNHEY and CDR2 SVGAGI come from the germline V gene. V was pared by 5 bases and J by 2 bases, with 3 bases of the junction left unmatched. This CDR3 comprises 14 residues. CDR3 region: CASSRTSGTYEQYF. In DNA, the CDR3 is TGTGCCAGCAGTCGGACTAGCGGAACCTACGAGCAGTACTTC.

This chain uses TRBV5-1 with TRBJ2-5, with TRBD2 identical over 7 bases. CDR1 is SGHRS and CDR2 is YFSETQ in the germline V gene. This CDR3 contains 16 residues. Unmatched junction bases numbered 7, after V lost 0 bases and J lost 2 bases. The CDR3 DNA sequence: TGCGCCAGCAGCTTGGCCGGGTCGGGAGGACAAGAGACCCAGTACTTC. It translates to CASSLAGSGGQETQYF.

The chain employs TRBV10-2 and TRBJ2-7, with no clear D. Germline V gene sequence: CDR1 WSHSY, CDR2 SAAADI. Between the trimmed V and J ends, which lost 9 bases and 4 bases, there was a span of 10 bases. The CDR3 is 11 amino acids. As DNA, the CDR3 is TGCGCCAGTAGTAGTGAGTACGAGCAGTACTTC. Protein: CASSSEYEQYF.

Of note for this clone: The junction shows a germline mismatch at one end, possibly a read error. The J gene is TRBJ2-2, the V gene TRBV11-2; 16 bases match TRBD2. The germline gives CDR1 SGHAT, CDR2 FQNNGV. The CDR3 totals 13 residues. The chain's CDR3 is CASSSGLAGGPLF. CDR3 in DNA: TGTGCCAGCAGCTCGGGACTAGCGGGAGGGCCGCTTTTT.

This sequence joins TRBV7-8 and TRBJ1-1; weak D call: TRBD1 (5 bases). Trimming stripped 1 base from V and 1 base from J, with 10 bases between. This CDR3 contains 15 residues. Germline CDR1 is SGHVS and CDR2 is FQNEAQ. The CDR3 protein is CASSLEGRGNTEAFF. Here the CDR3 DNA reads TGTGCCAGCAGCTTAGAGGGGCGCGGGAACACTGAAGCTTTCTTT. The whole variable domain, filled in from reference TRBV7-8 and TRBJ1-1, reads GAGVSQSPRYKVAKRGQDVALRCDPISGHVSLFWYQQALGQGPEFLTYFQNEAQLDKSGLPSDRFFAERPEGSVSTLKIQRTQQEDSAVYLCASSLEGRGNTEAFFGQGTRLTVV.